The rows below give T cell receptor beta chains drawn from one sample of a study of CD8+ T cells in alopecia areata. Assay: immunoSEQ multiplex PCR; the TCRdb copy retains only in-frame clones and omits some. The sample holds about 170,000 clones; 50% to 75% are singletons and the top ten take 16%. The sample in question was CD4+ T cells sorted from blood, obtained at roughly week 58, from a patient treated with tofacitinib. These receptors came from a human donor with alopecia areata. Each CDR3 is given without its conserved first and last residue. The D gene is left open where the match is weak.

>13|TRBV2|TRBJ1-5|-
ASSPGRGSNQPQH
>11|TRBV30|TRBJ2-7|-
AWSRGETYEQY
>10|TRBV30|TRBJ1-2|-
AWSVTGHGYT
>13|TRBV23-1|TRBJ1-6|TRBD1
ASSHTDRNSSPLH
>14|TRBV11-3|TRBJ2-7|TRBD1
ASSSPGLTGFYEQY
>12|TRBV30|TRBJ1-1|TRBD1
AWLDRGRITEAF
>12|TRBV4-1|TRBJ2-5|-
ASSQGGLGETQY
>12|TRBV25-1|TRBJ1-2|-
ASSEYRGAAGYT
>13|TRBV6-6|TRBJ1-1|-
ASSYSARTNTEAF
>12|TRBV10-3|TRBJ2-7|TRBD1
AISGTGVSYEQY
>9|TRBV30|TRBJ1-1|-
AWNVRTEAF
>13|TRBV29-1|TRBJ1-2|-
SVDNRERRDYGYT
>13|TRBV29-1|TRBJ1-2|-
SVGESGRPLWLNT
>11|TRBV10-3|TRBJ1-2|-
AISLEVTYGYT
>9|TRBV6-5|TRBJ1-1|-
ASSYKSEAF
>12|TRBV7-2|TRBJ1-2|-
ASSLASRTYGYT
>10|TRBV25-1|TRBJ1-1|-
ASSGGGTEAF
>9|TRBV20-1|TRBJ2-5|-
SVRVEETQY
>15|TRBV2|TRBJ2-3|TRBD2
ASMGGTWDYSTDTQY
>13|TRBV27|TRBJ1-2|-
ASSPTARTNYGYT
>11|TRBV29-1|TRBJ1-1|-
SGSRGRGTEAF
>13|TRBV6-1|TRBJ2-7|-
ASSEDHGPTTSKY